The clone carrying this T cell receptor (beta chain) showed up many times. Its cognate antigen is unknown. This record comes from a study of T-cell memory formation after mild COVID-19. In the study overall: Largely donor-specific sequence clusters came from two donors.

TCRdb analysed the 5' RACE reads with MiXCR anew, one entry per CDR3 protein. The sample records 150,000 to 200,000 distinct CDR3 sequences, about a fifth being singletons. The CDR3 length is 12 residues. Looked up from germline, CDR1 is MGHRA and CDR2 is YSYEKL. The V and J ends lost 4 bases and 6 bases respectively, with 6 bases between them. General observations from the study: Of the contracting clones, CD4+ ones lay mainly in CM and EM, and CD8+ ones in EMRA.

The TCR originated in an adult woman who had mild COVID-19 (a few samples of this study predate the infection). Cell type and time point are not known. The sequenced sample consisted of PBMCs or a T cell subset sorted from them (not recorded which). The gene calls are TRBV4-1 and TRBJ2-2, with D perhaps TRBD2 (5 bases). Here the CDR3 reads CASSPGSGELFF. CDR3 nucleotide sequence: TGCGCCAGCAGCCCGGGATCCGGGGAGCTGTTTTTT.